This T cell receptor (beta chain) was recovered during a study of OX40 agonist ivuxolimab in advanced cancers. Across the study: Subjects had a mean age of 60 years, with a range of 23 to 79; just over 80% were male. Earlier treatment with anti-PD-1, anti-PD-L1 or anti-CTLA-4 was permitted, and 35% to 40% had received some.

Per germline, CDR1 SSHAT and CDR2 FNYEAQ (reference sequence). The CDR3 runs 17 residues. V dropped 7 bases and J dropped 6 bases, with 27 bases sitting between them. The protocol was immunoSEQ multiplex PCR, while the TCRdb copy is restricted to in-frame clones and leaves out a portion. The data show 70,000 to 90,000 clones, with roughly 80% seen just once and 1.5% to 2% held by the top ten. V gene TRBV7-7 combines with J gene TRBJ1-1; no clear D. Sample: CD4+ or CD8+ T cells sorted from blood, taken in a trial of the OX40 agonist ivuxolimab. The receptor was isolated from an adult with an advanced solid tumor such as melanoma, head and neck, liver or kidney cancer. The chain's CDR3 is CASTPSFLLKRSAEAFF. The CDR3 coding sequence is TGTGCCAGCACCCCTTCTTTCCTCTTGAAACGGAGCGCTGAAGCTTTCTTT.